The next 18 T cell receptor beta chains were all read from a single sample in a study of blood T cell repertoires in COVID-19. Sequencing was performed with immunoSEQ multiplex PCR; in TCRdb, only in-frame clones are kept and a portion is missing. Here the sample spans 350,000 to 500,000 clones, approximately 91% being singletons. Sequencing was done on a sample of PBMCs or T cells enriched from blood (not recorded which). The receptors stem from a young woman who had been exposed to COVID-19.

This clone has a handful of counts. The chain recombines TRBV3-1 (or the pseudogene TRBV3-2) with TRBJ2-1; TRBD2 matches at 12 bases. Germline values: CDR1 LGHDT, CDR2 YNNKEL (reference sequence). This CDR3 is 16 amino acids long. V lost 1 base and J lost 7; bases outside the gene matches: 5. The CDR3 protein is CASSQALAGGQNEQFF. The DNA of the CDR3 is TGTGCCAGCAGCCAAGCCCTAGCGGGGGGGCAGAATGAGCAGTTCTTC.

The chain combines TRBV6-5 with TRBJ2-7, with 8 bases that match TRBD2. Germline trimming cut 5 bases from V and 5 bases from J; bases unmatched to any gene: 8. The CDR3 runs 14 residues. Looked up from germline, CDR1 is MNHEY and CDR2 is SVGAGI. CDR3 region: CASSRGTSRNEQYF. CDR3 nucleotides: TGTGCCAGCAGTCGGGGGACTAGTCGAAACGAGCAGTACTTC.

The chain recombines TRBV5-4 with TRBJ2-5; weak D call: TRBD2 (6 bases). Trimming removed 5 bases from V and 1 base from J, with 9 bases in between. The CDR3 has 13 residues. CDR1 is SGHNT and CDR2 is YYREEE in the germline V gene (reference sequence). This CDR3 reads CASSWDFQETQYF. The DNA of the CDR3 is TGTGCCAGCAGTTGGGACTTCCAAGAGACCCAGTACTTC.

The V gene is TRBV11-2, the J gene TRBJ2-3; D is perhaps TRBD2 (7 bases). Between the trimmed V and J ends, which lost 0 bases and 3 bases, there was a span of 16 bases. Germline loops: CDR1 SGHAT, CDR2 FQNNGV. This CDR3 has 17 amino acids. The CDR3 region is CASSLDGEGVGTDTQYF. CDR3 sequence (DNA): TGTGCCAGCAGCTTAGATGGGGAGGGGGTCGGAACAGATACGCAGTATTTT.

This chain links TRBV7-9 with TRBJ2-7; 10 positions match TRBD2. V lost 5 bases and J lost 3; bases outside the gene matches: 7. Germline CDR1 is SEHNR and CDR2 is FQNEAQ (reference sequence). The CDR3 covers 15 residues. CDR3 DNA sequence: TGTGCCAGCAGCCACCCGGGACTAGCGAACTACGAGCAGTACTTC. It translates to CASSHPGLANYEQYF.

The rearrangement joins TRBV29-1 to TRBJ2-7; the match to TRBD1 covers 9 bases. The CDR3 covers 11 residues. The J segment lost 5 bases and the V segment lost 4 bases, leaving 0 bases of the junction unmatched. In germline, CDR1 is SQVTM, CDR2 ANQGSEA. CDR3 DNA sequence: TGCAGCGTTGGACAGGGGGACGAGCAGTACTTC. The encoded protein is CSVGQGDEQYF.

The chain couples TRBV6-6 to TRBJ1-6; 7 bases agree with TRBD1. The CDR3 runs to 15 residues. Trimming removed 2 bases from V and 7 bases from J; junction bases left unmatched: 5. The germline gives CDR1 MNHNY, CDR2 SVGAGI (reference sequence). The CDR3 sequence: CASSYLGGLNSPLHF. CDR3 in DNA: TGTGCCAGCAGTTACCTAGGGGGCCTGAATTCACCCCTCCACTTT.

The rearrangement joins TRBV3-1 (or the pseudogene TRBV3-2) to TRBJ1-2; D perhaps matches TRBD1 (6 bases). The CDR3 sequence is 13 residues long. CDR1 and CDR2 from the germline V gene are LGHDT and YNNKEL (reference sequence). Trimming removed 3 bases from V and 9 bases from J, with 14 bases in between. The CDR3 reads CASSQGMGASYTF. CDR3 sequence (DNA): TGTGCCAGCAGCCAGGGGATGGGGGCGAGCTACACCTTC.

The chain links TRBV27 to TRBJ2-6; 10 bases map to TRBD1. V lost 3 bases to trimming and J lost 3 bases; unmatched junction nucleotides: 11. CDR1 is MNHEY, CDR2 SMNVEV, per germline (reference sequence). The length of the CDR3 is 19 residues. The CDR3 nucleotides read TGTGCCAGCAGTTTGCTTGGCGGACAGGGGGTTGGTGGGGCCAACGTCCTGACTTTC. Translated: CASSLLGGQGVGGANVLTF.

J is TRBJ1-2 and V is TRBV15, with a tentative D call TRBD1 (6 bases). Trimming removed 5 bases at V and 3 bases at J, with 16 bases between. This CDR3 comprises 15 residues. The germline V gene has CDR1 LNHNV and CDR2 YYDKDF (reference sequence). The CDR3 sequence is CATSGPGQNDYGYTF. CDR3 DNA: TGTGCCACCAGCGGTCCCGGACAGAATGACTATGGCTACACCTTC. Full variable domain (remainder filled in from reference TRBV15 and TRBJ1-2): DAMVIQNPRYQVTQFGKPVTLSCSQTLNHNVMYWYQQKSSQAPKLLFHYYDKDFNNEADTPDNFQSRRPNTSFCFLDIRSPGLGDTAMYLCATSGPGQNDYGYTFGSGTRLTVV.

DNA of the CDR3: TGTGCCAGCAGCTGGCAGGGACAGACCAACTATGGCTACACCTTC. Translated: CASSWQGQTNYGYTF. This chain connects TRBV5-4 to TRBJ1-2; 7 bases are a match to TRBD1. CDR3 size: 15 residues. The germline V gene has CDR1 SGHNT and CDR2 YYREEE (reference sequence). The junction had 7 bases not matched to a gene; V was cut back by 3 bases and J by 2 bases.

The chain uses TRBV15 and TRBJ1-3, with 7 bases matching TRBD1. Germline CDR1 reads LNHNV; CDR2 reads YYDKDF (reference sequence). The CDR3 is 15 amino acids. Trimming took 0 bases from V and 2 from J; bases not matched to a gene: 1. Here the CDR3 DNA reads TGTGCCACCAGCAGAGATCAGGGGGCTGGAAACACCATATATTTT. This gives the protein CATSRDQGAGNTIYF.

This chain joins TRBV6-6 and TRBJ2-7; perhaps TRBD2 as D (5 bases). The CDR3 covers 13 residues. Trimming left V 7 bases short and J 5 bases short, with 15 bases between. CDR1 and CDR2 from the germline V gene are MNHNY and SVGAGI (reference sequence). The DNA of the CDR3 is TGTGCCAGCACCCTAACTAGTTTAAACGAGCAGTACTTC. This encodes CASTLTSLNEQYF.

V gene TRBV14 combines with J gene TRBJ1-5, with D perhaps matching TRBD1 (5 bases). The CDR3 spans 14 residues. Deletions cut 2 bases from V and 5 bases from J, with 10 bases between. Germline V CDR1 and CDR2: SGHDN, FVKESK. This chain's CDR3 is CASSQNRIHQPQHF. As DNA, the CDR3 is TGTGCCAGCAGCCAAAACAGGATCCATCAGCCCCAGCATTTT.

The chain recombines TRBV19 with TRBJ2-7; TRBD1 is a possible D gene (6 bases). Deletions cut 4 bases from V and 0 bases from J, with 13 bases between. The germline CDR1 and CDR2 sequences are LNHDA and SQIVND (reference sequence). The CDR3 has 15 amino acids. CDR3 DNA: TGTGCCAGTAGTAACGGACAGAGGAGCTCCTACGAGCAGTACTTC. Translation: CASSNGQRSSYEQYF.

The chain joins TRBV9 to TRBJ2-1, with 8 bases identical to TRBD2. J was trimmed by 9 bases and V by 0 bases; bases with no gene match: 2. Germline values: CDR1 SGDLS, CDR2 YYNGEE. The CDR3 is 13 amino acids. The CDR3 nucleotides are TGTGCCAGCAGCGTAGCTAGCGGGTTTGAGCAGTTCTTC. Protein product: CASSVASGFEQFF.

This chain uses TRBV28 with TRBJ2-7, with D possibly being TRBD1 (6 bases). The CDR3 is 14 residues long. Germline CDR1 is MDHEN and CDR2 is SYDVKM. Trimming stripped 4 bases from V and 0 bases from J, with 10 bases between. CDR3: CASSWTDSSYEQYF. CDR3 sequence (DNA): TGTGCCAGCAGTTGGACGGACAGCTCCTACGAGCAGTACTTC. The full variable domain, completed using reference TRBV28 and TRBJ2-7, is DVKVTQSSRYLVKRTGEKVFLECVQDMDHENMFWYRQDPGLGLRLIYFSYDVKMKEKGDIPEGYSVSREKKERFSLILESASTNQTSMYLCASSWTDSSYEQYFGPGTRLTVT.

This CDR3 reads CASSRLGTIQKYF. In DNA, the CDR3 is TGTGCCAGCAGCCGACTCGGGACTATTCAAAAGTACTTC. This chain links TRBV14 with TRBJ2-4; 7 positions agree with TRBD2. V lost 4 bases to trimming and J lost 14 bases; unmatched junction nucleotides: 11. This CDR3 has 13 residues. The germline V gene has CDR1 SGHDN and CDR2 FVKESK.